This TCR beta chain was sequenced in a study of CXCR3-negative and CXCR3-positive naive CD8 T cells. The study sorted every CD8+ T cell subset in triplicate at under 350,000 cells each. 5' RACE that incorporated UMI labels was used to prepare the TRB cDNA libraries. For each CDR3 protein, TCRdb gives one entry from its re-call of the 5' RACE reads, without DNA. The listing contains roughly 120,000 distinct CDR3 sequences. Details on this clonotype: Its antigen is unidentified.

Study-wide points: For naive cells, CXCR3-negative and CXCR3-positive subsets had similar TRBV-TRBJ usage; for memory cells, usage differed. Both naive subsets carried similar amounts of surface CD5, so TCR strength was inferred from TRB CDR3 properties. Comparison of naive cells showed more hydrophobic TRB CDR3s in CXCR3-positive than in CXCR3-negative naive cells.

The CDR3 loop spans 11 amino acids. Germline assignment: CDR1 LNHDA and CDR2 SQIVND (reference sequence). This receptor was obtained from a human donor in good health. Some clones in this sample may be carry-over from other donors' samples. The gene calls are TRBV19 and TRBJ1-1; the TRBD1 assignment by TCRdb is unverifiable without DNA. The sample was naive CXCR3+ CD8+ T cells from blood. Indicated subset: CD45RO-CCR7+CD27+CD95- naive CD8+ T cells expressing CXCR3 (TNR3+). The CDR3 region is CASSMGRQAFF.